This T cell receptor (beta chain) was retrieved from a study of CD8 T cells in Susac syndrome (dated by TCRdb to between 2019 and 2020). Describing the broader study: The study used repertoire sequencing to test whether antigen drove CD8+ T cell activation and differentiation in Susac syndrome. Clonality of the CD8+ T cell repertoire was compared between around eleven healthy donors, about 14 Susac syndrome patients and 15 multiple sclerosis patients. What the authors observed across the whole study: The number of individuals in the TCR sequencing and HLA analysis was acknowledged as relatively small.

Peripheral blood CD8+ and CD4+ T cells from healthy donors, Susac syndrome patients and multiple sclerosis patients were profiled using high-throughput TCR beta sequencing. Multiple sclerosis controls were treatment-naive patients with stable or active relapsing-remitting disease fulfilling revised McDonald criteria. Bulk CD8+ and CD4+ T cells were purified by magnetic negative isolation, whereas CD8+ TEMRA cells were enriched by FACS. Blood was drawn into EDTA tubes, processed within 24 hours, and PBMCs were isolated by density gradient centrifugation. PBMCs intended for TCR sequencing were cryopreserved in liquid nitrogen and thawed later in a water bath at 37 degrees C. A purity of at least 90% was achieved for sorted or isolated CD4+, CD8+ and CD8+ TEMRA cells. From its cysteine to its phenylalanine, the CDR3 spans 13 amino acids. Left in the record is the CDR3 DNA by itself, 39 bases read in frame from the first base. CDR1 and CDR2 are drawn from the germline V gene (reference sequence): SGHNT, YYREEE. V is reduced by 1 base and J by 4 bases, leaving a spacing of 9 bases between them.

This clonotype was counted a few times. The specificity of this receptor is unknown. No base-level quality is on record; no much larger clone is a single base apart. RNA was extracted using the RNeasy kit, and about 0.45 to 1 ug of the RNA was reverse transcribed with random hexamers. The immunoSEQ multiplex PCR assay, which covers 54 Vbeta and 13 Jbeta segments, was used to amplify TCR beta CDR3 regions. PCR amplification bias was corrected by using a synthetic template baseline for primer optimization and computational correction. As for the authors' bioinformatics: Only productive sequences were kept, with reads annotated to V, D and J genes according to IMGT and analyzed in immunoSEQ Analyzer. To calculate clonality, Shannon entropy was normalized by log2 of the number of productive unique sequences and then subtracted from one. Public and private clones were assessed among the 100 most prevalent clones of each patient and control. Susac-specific clones were defined as absent from healthy and MS cohorts, some 1,000 published viral clones and other ImmuneACCESS disease sequences. TCRdb cleaned the public reads at Q25 with fastp, built clones with MiXCR and kept in-frame beta chains. Here each entry gathers all rows of one CDR3 protein and keeps the most common genes and DNA. The V and J calls and clone size come from TCRdb's table, not from the authors' own analysis. The sample includes some 300,000 distinct CDR3 sequences, with over 75% observed a single time. The top ten clonotypes cover approximately 0.18% of the sample.

The chain was built from TRBV5-4 and TRBJ2-7, with TRBD1 perhaps the D gene, on 5 matching bases. The sequenced sample consisted of CD8+ T cells from PBMCs. The sequence came from a human donor with multiple sclerosis. The CDR3 corresponds to CASSLFRGYEQYF. The DNA reads as follows: TGTGCCAGCAGCTTGTTTAGGGGTTACGAGCAGTACTTC.